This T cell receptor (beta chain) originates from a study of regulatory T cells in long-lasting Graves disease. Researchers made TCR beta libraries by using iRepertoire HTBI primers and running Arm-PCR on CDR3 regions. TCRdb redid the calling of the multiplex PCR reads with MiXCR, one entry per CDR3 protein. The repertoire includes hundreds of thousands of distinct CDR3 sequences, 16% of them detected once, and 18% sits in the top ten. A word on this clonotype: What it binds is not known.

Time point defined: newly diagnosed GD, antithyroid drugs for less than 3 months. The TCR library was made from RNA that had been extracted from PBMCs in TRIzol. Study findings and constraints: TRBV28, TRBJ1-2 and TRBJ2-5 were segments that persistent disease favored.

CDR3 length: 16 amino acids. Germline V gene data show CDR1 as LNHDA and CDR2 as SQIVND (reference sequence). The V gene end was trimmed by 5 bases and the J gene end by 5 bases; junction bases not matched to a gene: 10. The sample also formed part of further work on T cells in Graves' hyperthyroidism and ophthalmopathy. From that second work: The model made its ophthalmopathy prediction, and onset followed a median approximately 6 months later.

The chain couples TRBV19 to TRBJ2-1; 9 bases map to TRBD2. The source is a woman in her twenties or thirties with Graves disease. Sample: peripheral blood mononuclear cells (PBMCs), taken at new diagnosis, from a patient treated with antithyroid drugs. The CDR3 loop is CASSWAGGPRHNEQFF. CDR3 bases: TGTGCCAGTAGTTGGGCGGGAGGGCCTCGCCACAATGAGCAGTTCTTC.